These T cell receptor beta chains were read from a single sample in a study of T cells in Graves' hyperthyroidism and ophthalmopathy. Using its own MiXCR run on the multiplex PCR reads, TCRdb lists one record per CDR3 protein. The repertoire includes hundreds of thousands of distinct CDR3 sequences, around a sixth of them detected once, and around 30% sits in the top ten. Sequencing was done on a sample of blood. These receptors were obtained from a woman younger than 35 with Graves' hyperthyroidism that later progressed to Graves' ophthalmopathy. Both conserved end residues are trimmed from each CDR3. D genes are given only for firm matches.

v_call: TRBV25-1
d_call: NA
cdr3_aa: ASSYREQQTQY

v_call: TRBV30
d_call: NA
cdr3_aa: AWLQGGQETQY

v_call: TRBV9
d_call: TRBD2
cdr3_aa: ASSPTSGSVDEQY

v_call: TRBV7-8
d_call: NA
cdr3_aa: ASSYGTSNQPQH

v_call: TRBV7-2
d_call: TRBD2
cdr3_aa: ASTLAGGETQY

v_call: TRBV5-1
d_call: TRBD1
cdr3_aa: ASAEGQGARGEKLF

v_call: TRBV7-2
d_call: NA
cdr3_aa: ASSFTGTQY

v_call: TRBV20-1
d_call: TRBD2
cdr3_aa: SASGLAGALGEQY

v_call: TRBV5-8
d_call: NA
cdr3_aa: AARDGQARVSPLH

v_call: TRBV30
d_call: NA
cdr3_aa: AWSAPGQMNTEAF

v_call: TRBV28
d_call: NA
cdr3_aa: ASSYPGDGDEQY